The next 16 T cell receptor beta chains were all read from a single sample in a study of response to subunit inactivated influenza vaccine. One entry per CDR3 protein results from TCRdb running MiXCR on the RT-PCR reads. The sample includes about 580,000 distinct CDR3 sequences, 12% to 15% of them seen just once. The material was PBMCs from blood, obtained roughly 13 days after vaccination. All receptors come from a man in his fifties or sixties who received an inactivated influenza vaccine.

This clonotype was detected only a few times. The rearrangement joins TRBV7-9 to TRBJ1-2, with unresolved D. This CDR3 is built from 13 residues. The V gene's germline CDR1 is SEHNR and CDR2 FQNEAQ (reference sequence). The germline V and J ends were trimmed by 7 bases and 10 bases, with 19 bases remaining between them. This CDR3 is CASTLQDFPPYTF. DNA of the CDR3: TGTGCCAGCACCCTTCAGGATTTTCCCCCCTACACCTTC.

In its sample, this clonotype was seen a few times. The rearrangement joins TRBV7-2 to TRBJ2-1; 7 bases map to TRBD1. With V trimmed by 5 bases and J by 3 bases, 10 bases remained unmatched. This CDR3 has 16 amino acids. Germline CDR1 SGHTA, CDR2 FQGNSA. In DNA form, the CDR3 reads TGTGCCAGCAGCCTACTAACGGGACAGAGCTACAATGAGCAGTTCTTC. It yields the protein CASSLLTGQSYNEQFF.

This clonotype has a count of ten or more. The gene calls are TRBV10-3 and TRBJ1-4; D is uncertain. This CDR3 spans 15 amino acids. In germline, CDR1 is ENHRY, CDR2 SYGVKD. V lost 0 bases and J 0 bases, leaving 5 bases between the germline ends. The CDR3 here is CAISESGSTNEKLFF. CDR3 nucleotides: TGTGCCATCAGTGAGTCGGGTTCAACTAATGAAAAACTGTTTTTT.

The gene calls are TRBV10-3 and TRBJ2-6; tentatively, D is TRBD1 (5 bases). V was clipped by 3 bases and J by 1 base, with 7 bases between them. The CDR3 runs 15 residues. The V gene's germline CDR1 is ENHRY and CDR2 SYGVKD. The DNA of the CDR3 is TGTGCCATCAGTGAAGGGGTGTCTGGGGCCAACGTCCTGACTTTC. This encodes CAISEGVSGANVLTF.

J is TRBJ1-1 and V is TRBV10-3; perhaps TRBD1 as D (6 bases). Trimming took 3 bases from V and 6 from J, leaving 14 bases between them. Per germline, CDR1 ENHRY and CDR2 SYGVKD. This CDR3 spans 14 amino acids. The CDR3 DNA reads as TGTGCCATCAGTGACACAGGGAGGGCGCCTGAAGCTTTCTTT. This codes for CAISDTGRAPEAFF.

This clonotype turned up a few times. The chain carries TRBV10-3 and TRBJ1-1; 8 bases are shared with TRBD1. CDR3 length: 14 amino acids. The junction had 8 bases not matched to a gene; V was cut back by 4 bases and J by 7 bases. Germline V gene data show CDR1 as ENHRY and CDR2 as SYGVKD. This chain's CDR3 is CAISVGQGAGEAFF. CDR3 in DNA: TGTGCCATCAGTGTTGGGCAGGGGGCGGGTGAAGCTTTCTTT.

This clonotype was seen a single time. The CDR3 DNA follows: TGTGCCAGCAGCGCGGGCCCGGGATCTACTCTAATCCATGAGCAGTTCTTC. Translated: CASSAGPGSTLIHEQFF. The J gene is TRBJ2-1, the V gene TRBV7-2, with a tentative D call TRBD2 (5 bases). Trimming cost V 5 bases and J 8 bases, with 25 bases left between them. The CDR3 sequence is 17 residues long. Germline V CDR1 and CDR2: SGHTA, FQGNSA. The complete variable domain, with remaining parts taken from reference TRBV7-2 and TRBJ2-1, reads GAGVSQSPSNKVTEKGKDVELRCDPISGHTALYWYRQSLGQGLEFLIYFQGNSAPDKSGLPSDRFSAERTGGSVSTLTIQRTQQEDSAVYLCASSAGPGSTLIHEQFFGPGTRLTVL.

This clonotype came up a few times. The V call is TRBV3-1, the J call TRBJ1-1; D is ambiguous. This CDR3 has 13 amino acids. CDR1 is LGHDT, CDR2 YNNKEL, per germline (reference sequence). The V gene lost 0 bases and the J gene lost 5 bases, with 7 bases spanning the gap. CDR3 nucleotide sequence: TGTGCCAGCAGCCAAGATGTCGTGACTGAAGCTTTCTTT. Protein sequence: CASSQDVVTEAFF.

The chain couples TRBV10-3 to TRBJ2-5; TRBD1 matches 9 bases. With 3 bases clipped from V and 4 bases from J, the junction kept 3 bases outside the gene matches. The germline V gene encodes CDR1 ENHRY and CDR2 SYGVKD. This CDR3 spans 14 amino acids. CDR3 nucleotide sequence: TGTGCCATCAGTGATGGACAGGGGACAGAGACCCAGTACTTC. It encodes CAISDGQGTETQYF.

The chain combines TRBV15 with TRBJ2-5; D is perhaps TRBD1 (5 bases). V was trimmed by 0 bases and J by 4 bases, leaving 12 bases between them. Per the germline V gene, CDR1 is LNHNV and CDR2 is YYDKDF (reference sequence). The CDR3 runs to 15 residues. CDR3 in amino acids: CATSRDYQGRETQYF. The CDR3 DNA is TGTGCCACCAGCAGAGATTATCAGGGAAGAGAGACCCAGTACTTC.

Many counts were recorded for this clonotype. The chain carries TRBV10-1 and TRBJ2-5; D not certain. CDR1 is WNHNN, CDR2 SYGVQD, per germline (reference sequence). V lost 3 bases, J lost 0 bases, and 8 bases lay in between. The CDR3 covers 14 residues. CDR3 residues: CASSERLDQETQYF. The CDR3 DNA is TGCGCCAGCAGTGAAAGGCTAGACCAAGAGACCCAGTACTTC.

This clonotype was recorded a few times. The CDR3 loop is CSARDLRSSTDTQYF. The CDR3 nucleotides are TGCAGTGCTAGAGATTTGAGGTCGAGCACAGATACGCAGTATTTT. This rearrangement joins TRBV20-1 to TRBJ2-3, with D unresolved. Trimming pared 0 bases from V and 0 bases from J, leaving 10 bases between. There are 15 residues in the CDR3. The germline gives CDR1 DFQATT, CDR2 SNEGSKA (reference sequence).

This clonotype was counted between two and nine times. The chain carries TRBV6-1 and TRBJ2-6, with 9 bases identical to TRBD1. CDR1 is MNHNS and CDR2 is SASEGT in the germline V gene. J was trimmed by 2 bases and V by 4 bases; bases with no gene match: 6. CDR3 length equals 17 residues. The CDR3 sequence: CASSAEYRGPGANVLTF. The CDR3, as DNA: TGTGCCAGCAGTGCGGAATACAGGGGGCCTGGGGCCAACGTCCTGACTTTC.

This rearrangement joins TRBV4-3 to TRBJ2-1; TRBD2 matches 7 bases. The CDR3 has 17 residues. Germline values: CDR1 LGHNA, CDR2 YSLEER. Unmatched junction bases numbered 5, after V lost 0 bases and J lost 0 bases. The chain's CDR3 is CASSQELAELSYNEQFF. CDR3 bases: TGCGCCAGCAGCCAAGAGCTAGCGGAGCTCTCCTACAATGAGCAGTTCTTC.

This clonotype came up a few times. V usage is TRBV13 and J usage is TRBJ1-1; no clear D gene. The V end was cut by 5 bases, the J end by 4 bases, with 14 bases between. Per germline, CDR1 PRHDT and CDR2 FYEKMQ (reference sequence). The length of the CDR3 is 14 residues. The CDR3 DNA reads TGTGCCAGCAGCCCCCATAAAGGTCCCACTGAAGCTTTCTTT. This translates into CASSPHKGPTEAFF.

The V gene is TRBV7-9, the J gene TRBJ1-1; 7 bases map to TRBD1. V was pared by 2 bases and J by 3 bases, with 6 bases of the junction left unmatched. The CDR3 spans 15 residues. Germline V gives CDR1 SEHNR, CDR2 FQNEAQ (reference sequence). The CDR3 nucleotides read TGTGCCAGCAGCTTAAGACAGGGAGGGTACACTGAAGCTTTCTTT. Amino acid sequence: CASSLRQGGYTEAFF. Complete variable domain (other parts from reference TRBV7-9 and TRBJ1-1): DTGVSQNPRHKITKRGQNVTFRCDPISEHNRLYWYRQTLGQGPEFLTYFQNEAQLEKSRLLSDRFSAERPKGSFSTLEIQRTEQGDSAMYLCASSLRQGGYTEAFFGQGTRLTVV.